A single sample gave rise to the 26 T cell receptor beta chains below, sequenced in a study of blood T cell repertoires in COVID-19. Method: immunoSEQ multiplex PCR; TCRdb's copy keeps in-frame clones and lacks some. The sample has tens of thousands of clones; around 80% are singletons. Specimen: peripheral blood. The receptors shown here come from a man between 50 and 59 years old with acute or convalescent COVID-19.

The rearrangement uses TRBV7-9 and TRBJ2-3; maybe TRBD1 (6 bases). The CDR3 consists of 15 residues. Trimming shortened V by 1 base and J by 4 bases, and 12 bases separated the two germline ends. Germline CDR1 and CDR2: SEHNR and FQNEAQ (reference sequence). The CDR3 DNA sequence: TGTGCCAGCAGCTTAGGGTCACAGGGCGCAGATACGCAGTATTTT. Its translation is CASSLGSQGADTQYF.

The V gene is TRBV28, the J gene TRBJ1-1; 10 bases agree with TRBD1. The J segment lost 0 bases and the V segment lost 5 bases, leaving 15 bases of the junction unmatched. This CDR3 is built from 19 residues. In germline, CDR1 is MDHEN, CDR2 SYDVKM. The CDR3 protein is CASSPLRRTGGRMNTEAFF. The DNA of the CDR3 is TGTGCCAGCAGTCCCTTACGAAGGACAGGGGGAAGGATGAACACTGAAGCTTTCTTT.

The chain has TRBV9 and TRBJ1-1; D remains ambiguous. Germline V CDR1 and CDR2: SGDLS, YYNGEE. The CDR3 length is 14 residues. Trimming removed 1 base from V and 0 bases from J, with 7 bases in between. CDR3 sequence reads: CASSVSTMNTEAFF. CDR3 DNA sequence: TGTGCCAGCAGCGTAAGCACGATGAACACTGAAGCTTTCTTT. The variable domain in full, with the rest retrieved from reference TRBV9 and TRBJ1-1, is DSGVTQTPKHLITATGQRVTLRCSPRSGDLSVYWYQQSLDQGLQFLIQYYNGEERAKGNILERFSAQQFPDLHSELNLSSLELGDSALYFCASSVSTMNTEAFFGQGTRLTVV.

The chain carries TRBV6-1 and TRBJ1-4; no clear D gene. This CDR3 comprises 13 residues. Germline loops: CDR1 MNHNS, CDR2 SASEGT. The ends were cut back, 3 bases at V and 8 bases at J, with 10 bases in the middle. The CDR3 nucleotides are TGTGCCAGCAGTGACCTACCGATGGAAAAACTGTTTTTT. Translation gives CASSDLPMEKLFF.

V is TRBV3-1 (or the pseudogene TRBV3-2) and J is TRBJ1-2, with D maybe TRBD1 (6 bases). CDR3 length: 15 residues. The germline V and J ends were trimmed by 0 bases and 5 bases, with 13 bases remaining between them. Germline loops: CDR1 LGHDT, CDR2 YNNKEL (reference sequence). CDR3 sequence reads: CASSQDVGTFYGYTF. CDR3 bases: TGTGCCAGCAGCCAAGATGTCGGGACATTTTATGGCTACACCTTC.

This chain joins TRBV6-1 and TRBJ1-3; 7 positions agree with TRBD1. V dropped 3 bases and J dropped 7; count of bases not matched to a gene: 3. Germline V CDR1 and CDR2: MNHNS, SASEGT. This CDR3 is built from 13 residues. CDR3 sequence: CASSERQGNTIYF. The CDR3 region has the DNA TGTGCCAGCAGTGAGCGACAGGGTAACACCATATATTTT.

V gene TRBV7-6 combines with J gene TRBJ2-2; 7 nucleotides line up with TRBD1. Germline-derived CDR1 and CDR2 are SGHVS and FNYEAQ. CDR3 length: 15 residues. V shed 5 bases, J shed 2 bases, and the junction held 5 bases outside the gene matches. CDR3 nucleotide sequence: TGTGCCAGCAGCGCCCGACAGGGCAACACCGGGGAGCTGTTTTTT. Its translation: CASSARQGNTGELFF.

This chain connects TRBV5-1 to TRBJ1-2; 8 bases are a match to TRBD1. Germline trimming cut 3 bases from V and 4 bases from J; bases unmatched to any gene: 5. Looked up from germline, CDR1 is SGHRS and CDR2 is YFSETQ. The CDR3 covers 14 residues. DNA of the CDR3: TGCGCCAGCAGCTCCTGGGACAGGACCTATGGCTACACCTTC. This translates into CASSSWDRTYGYTF.

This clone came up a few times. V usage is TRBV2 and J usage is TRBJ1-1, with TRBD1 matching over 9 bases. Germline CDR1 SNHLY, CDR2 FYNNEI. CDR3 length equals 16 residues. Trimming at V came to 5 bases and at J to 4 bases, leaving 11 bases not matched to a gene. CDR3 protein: CASSTGTGSFFTEAFF. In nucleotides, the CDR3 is TGTGCCAGCAGTACCGGGACAGGGAGCTTTTTCACTGAAGCTTTCTTT.

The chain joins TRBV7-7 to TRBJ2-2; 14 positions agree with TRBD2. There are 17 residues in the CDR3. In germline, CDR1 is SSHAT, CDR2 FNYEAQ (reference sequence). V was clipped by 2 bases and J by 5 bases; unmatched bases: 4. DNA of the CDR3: TGTGCCAGCAGCTTATATGGGACTAGCGGGAGTACCGGGGAGCTGTTTTTT. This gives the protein CASSLYGTSGSTGELFF.

The CDR3 coding sequence is TGTGCCAGCGGCCCTGGGGCTAGCGGGACTTACGAGCAGTACTTC. Its translation: CASGPGASGTYEQYF. This sequence joins TRBV6-2 or TRBV6-3 and TRBJ2-7; 9 bases agree with TRBD2. J lost 4 bases, V lost 8 bases, and 12 bases had no gene match. This CDR3 has 15 residues. CDR1 MNHEY and CDR2 SVGEGT come from the germline V gene.

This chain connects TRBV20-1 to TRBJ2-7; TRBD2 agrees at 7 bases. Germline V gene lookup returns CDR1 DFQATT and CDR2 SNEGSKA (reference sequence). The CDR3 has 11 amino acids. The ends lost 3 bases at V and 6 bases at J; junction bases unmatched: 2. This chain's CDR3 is CSASWGGEQYF. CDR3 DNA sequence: TGCAGTGCTAGTTGGGGGGGCGAGCAGTACTTC.

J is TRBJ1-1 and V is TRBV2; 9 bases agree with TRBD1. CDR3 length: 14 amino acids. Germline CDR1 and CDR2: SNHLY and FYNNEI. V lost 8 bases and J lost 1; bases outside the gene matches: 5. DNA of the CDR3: TGTGCCAGCCAAGGGACAGGGAGGAACACTGAAGCTTTCTTT. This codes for CASQGTGRNTEAFF.

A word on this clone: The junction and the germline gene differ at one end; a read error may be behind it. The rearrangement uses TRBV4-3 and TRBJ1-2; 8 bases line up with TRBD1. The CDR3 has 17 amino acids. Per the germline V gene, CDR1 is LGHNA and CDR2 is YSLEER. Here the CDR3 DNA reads TGCGCCAGCAGCCAAGAGCCCGCATCGGCAGGGGGCCCGAGCCGAGACTTC. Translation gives CASSQEPASAGGPSRDF.

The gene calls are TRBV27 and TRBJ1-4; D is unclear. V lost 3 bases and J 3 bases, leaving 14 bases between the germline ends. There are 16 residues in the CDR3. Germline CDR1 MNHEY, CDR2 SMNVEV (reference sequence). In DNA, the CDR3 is TGTGCCAGCAGTTTTTCGGGCGGGCCGTCTAATGAAAAACTGTTTTTT. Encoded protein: CASSFSGGPSNEKLFF.

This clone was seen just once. The CDR3 region is CASGSPGGVDEQFF. The CDR3 DNA reads TGTGCTAGTGGTTCCCCAGGGGGCGTGGATGAGCAGTTCTTC. The chain uses TRBV12-5 and TRBJ2-1, with TRBD1 matching over 8 bases. The length of the CDR3 is 14 residues. Germline V lookup: CDR1 LGHNT, CDR2 FRNRAP. J gave up 8 bases and V 4 bases, and 7 bases lay outside the gene matches.

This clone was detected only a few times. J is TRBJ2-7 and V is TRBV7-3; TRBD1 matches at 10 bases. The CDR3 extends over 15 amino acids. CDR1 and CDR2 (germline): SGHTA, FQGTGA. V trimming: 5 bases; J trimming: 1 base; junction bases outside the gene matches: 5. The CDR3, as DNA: TGTGCCAGCAGCCCCTCGGACAGGGGGTCCTACGAGCAGTACTTC. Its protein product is CASSPSDRGSYEQYF.

The CDR3 DNA reads as TGTGCCAGCAAGACAGGTAGTGATGAAAAACTGTTTTTT. Its translation: CASKTGSDEKLFF. V and J are TRBV2 and TRBJ1-4; weak D call: TRBD1 (6 bases). Germline V lookup: CDR1 SNHLY, CDR2 FYNNEI. The CDR3 spans 13 residues. Trimming shortened V by 7 bases and J by 6 bases, and 12 bases separated the two germline ends.

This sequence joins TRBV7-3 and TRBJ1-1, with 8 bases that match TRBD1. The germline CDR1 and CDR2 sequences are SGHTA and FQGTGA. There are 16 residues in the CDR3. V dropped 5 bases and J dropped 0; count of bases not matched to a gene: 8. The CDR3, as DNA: TGTGCCAGCAGCCTAAGGGGGGACAGGTTGAACACTGAAGCTTTCTTT. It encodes CASSLRGDRLNTEAFF.

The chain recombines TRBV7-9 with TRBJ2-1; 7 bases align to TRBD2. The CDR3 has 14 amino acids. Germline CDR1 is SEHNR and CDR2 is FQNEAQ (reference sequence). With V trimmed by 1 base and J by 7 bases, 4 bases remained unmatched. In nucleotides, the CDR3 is TGTGCCAGCAGCTTAGGGGGAGGGCCTAATGAGCAGTTCTTC. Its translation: CASSLGGGPNEQFF.

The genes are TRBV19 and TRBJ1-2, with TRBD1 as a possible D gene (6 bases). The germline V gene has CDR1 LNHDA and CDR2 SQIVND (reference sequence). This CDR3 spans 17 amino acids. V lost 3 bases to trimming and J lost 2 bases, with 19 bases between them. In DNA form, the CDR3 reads TGTGCCAGTAGTATGAGTCGGTTGGGGCAGGGGAACTATGGCTACACCTTC. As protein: CASSMSRLGQGNYGYTF.

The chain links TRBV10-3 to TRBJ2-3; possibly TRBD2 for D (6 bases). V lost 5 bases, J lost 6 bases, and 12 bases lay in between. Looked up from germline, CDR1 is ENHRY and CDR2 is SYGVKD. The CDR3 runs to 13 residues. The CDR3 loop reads CAISIREEDTQYF. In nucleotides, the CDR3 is TGTGCCATCAGTATCAGGGAGGAGGATACGCAGTATTTT.

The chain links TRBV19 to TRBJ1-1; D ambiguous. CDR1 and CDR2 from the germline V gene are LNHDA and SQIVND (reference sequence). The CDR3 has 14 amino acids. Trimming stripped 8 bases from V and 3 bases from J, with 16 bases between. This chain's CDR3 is CASRGVQPDTEAFF. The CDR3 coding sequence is TGTGCCAGTCGTGGAGTCCAACCCGACACTGAAGCTTTCTTT.

CDR3 nucleotide sequence: TGTGCCAGCTCCTGGGGGGAGGTCCGACTGGGTGGCTACACCTTC. It translates to CASSWGEVRLGGYTF. V gene TRBV6-5 combines with J gene TRBJ1-2; possible D gene TRBD1, 5 bases. The CDR3 totals 15 residues. Between the trimmed V and J ends, which lost 8 bases and 7 bases, there was a span of 23 bases. CDR1 is MNHEY and CDR2 is SVGAGI in the germline V gene.

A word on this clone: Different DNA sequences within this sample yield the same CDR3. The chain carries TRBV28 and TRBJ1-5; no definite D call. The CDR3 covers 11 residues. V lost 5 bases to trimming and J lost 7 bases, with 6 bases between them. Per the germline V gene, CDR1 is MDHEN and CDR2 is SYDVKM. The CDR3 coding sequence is TGTGCCAGCAGTAGTGGCCAGCCCCAGCATTTT. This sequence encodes CASSSGQPQHF.

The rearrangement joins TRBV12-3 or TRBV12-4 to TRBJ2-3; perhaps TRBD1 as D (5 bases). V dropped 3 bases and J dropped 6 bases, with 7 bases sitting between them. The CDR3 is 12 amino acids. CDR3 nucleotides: TGTGCCAGCAGTTTTAGGGGTGATACGCAGTATTTT. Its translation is CASSFRGDTQYF.